The 20 T cell receptor beta chains below were found in one sample sequenced in a study of beta chain features in type 1 diabetes (dated by TCRdb to about 2018). The method was the immunoSEQ multiplex PCR assay. The entire amount of isolated RNA was reverse transcribed using the High Capacity cDNA Reverse Transcription Kit, so the sequenced TCRB transcripts were expressed ones. TCRdb stores this immuneACCESS table with in-frame sequences only. Part of the clones is absent; in the studies checked, under half of the shortfall reflects unresolved V genes, and no reason is known for the rest. The sample contains 640,000 or so clones, over 10% of them found a single time. The top ten clonotypes cover less than 0.025% of the sample. Their cognate antigens are unknown. What the research found in general, with its limitations: Type 1 diabetes patients showed a moderate but significant shortening of TCRB CDR3 length in all four CD4+ subsets.

The sequenced material came from naive CD4+ T cells from blood. The sample's cell subset or site label, decoded: true naive CD4+ T cells. These receptor sequences come from a man between 18 and 29 years old with type 1 diabetes.

The J gene is TRBJ2-7, the V gene TRBV27; unclear D gene. Trimming took off 1 base at V and 2 bases at J, with 9 bases between the two ends. This CDR3 contains 14 residues. Germline CDR1 is MNHEY and CDR2 is SMNVEV (reference sequence). CDR3 nucleotides: TGTGCCAGCAGTTTATGGGTTCCCCCCTACGAGCAGTACTTC. Residues: CASSLWVPPYEQYF.

V is TRBV28 and J is TRBJ2-7; 9 nucleotides line up with TRBD1. This CDR3 is built from 15 residues. Losses at the gene ends were 8 bases for V and 0 bases for J; bases not matched to a gene: 8. Germline CDR1 MDHEN, CDR2 SYDVKM. The CDR3 sequence is CASGEQGAASYEQYF. In nucleotides, the CDR3 is TGTGCCAGCGGGGAACAGGGGGCGGCCTCCTACGAGCAGTACTTC.

This clone was seen a handful of times. The chain links TRBV7-8 to TRBJ1-1; tentative D call: TRBD1 (5 bases). Germline CDR1 SGHVS, CDR2 FQNEAQ. CDR3 length: 15 amino acids. The V gene lost 1 base and the J gene lost 2 bases, with 11 bases spanning the gap. The CDR3 sequence: CASSLGPQGNTEAFF. DNA of the CDR3: TGTGCCAGCAGCTTAGGGCCGCAGGGTAACACTGAAGCTTTCTTT.

This clone occurred a few times. The V and J genes are TRBV2 and TRBJ2-2; a weak D match, TRBD1 (6 bases). The germline V and J ends were trimmed by 4 bases and 4 bases, with 13 bases remaining between them. The germline CDR1 and CDR2 sequences are SNHLY and FYNNEI. This CDR3 region has 15 residues. The CDR3 DNA reads TGTGCCAGCAGTGCGGCAGGGGTCGGCACCGGGGAGCTGTTTTTT. It codes for CASSAAGVGTGELFF. Complete variable domain (other parts from reference TRBV2 and TRBJ2-2): EPEVTQTPSHQVTQMGQEVILRCVPISNHLYFYWYRQILGQKVEFLVSFYNNEISEKSEIFDDQFSVERPDGSNFTLKIRSTKLEDSAMYFCASSAAGVGTGELFFGEGSRLTVL.

This sequence joins TRBV7-4 and TRBJ2-4; D is possibly TRBD2 (6 bases). V lost 7 bases, J lost 1 base, and 14 bases lay in between. The length of the CDR3 is 15 residues. Per germline, CDR1 SGHVT and CDR2 SQSDAQ. The CDR3 protein is CASTPQGRAKNIQYF. The CDR3 bases are TGTGCCAGCACCCCCCAAGGGAGGGCCAAAAACATTCAGTACTTC.

The CDR3 sequence is CASSDGARGNSPLHF. The DNA for the CDR3 is TGTGCCAGCAGTGATGGGGCCAGGGGAAATTCACCCCTCCACTTT. The chain has TRBV2 and TRBJ1-6, with D possibly matching TRBD1 (6 bases). This CDR3 is built from 15 residues. In germline, CDR1 is SNHLY, CDR2 FYNNEI. V gave up 3 bases and J gave up 7 bases, with 13 bases separating them.

The chain links TRBV19 to TRBJ2-3; D tentatively reads TRBD1 or TRBD2 (5 bases each). With 5 bases removed from V and 0 bases from J, the gap between germline ends came to 18 bases. Germline-derived CDR1 and CDR2 are LNHDA and SQIVND (reference sequence). The CDR3 has 17 amino acids. Written as DNA, the CDR3 is TGTGCCAGTAGTCCCCTGGCGAGGGGACCTAGCACAGATACGCAGTATTTT. Its protein is CASSPLARGPSTDTQYF. The full variable domain, rest sourced from reference TRBV19 and TRBJ2-3, is DGGITQSPKYLFRKEGQNVTLSCEQNLNHDAMYWYRQDPGQGLRLIYYSQIVNDFQKGDIAEGYSVSREKKESFPLTVTSAQKNPTAFYLCASSPLARGPSTDTQYFGPGTRLTVL.

The table lists this clone with a few counts. The chain uses TRBV7-9 and TRBJ1-1, with TRBD1 matching over 12 bases. Germline CDR1 reads SEHNR; CDR2 reads FQNEAQ (reference sequence). The junction had 4 bases not matched to a gene; V was cut back by 1 base and J by 4 bases. This CDR3 comprises 16 residues. The CDR3 loop is CASSLDPGQGATEAFF. As DNA, the CDR3 is TGTGCCAGCAGCTTAGACCCGGGACAGGGGGCCACTGAAGCTTTCTTT.

This clone was counted only a few times. The J gene is TRBJ2-3, the V gene TRBV2; 10 nucleotides line up with TRBD2. The J segment lost 2 bases and the V segment lost 5 bases, leaving 7 bases of the junction unmatched. The germline CDR1 and CDR2 sequences are SNHLY and FYNNEI. The CDR3 loop spans 16 amino acids. The CDR3 reads CASSPYTSGATDTQYF. CDR3 coding DNA: TGTGCCAGCAGTCCGTACACTAGCGGGGCCACAGATACGCAGTATTTT.

This clone was recorded a few times. The rearrangement joins TRBV5-1 to TRBJ2-1; TRBD1 agrees at 7 bases. Germline CDR1 is SGHRS and CDR2 is YFSETQ. Unmatched junction bases numbered 7, after V lost 4 bases and J lost 0 bases. The CDR3 has 16 amino acids. This CDR3 is CASSLLQGSSYNEQFF. The CDR3 nucleotides read TGCGCCAGCAGCCTTTTACAGGGGAGCTCCTACAATGAGCAGTTCTTC.

This clone occurred a few times. The rearrangement uses TRBV19 and TRBJ1-1; TRBD1 matches at 8 bases. CDR3 length: 13 residues. With V trimmed by 9 bases and J by 3 bases, 6 bases remained unmatched. CDR1 and CDR2 (germline): LNHDA, SQIVND (reference sequence). Written as DNA, the CDR3 is TGTGCCAGCAAGACAGGGGCGGACACTGAAGCTTTCTTT. Translated: CASKTGADTEAFF.

This clone was seen a few times. The chain has TRBV30 and TRBJ1-5; D is undetermined. V was trimmed by 0 bases and J by 3 bases, leaving 12 bases between them. This CDR3 spans 15 amino acids. The germline gives CDR1 GTSNPN, CDR2 SVGIG (reference sequence). The CDR3: CAWSVGSYYNQPQHF. In DNA, the CDR3 is TGTGCCTGGAGTGTCGGCAGTTACTACAATCAGCCCCAGCATTTT.

This chain uses TRBV29-1 with TRBJ1-2, with D uncertain. V lost 2 bases and J lost 1, with 11 bases in between. The CDR3 consists of 14 residues. The germline gives CDR1 SQVTM, CDR2 ANQGSEA. The CDR3 nucleotides are TGCAGCGTTGAACGGCTGTTAAGTAACTATGGCTACACCTTC. Protein: CSVERLLSNYGYTF.

In regard to this clone: At the DNA level, this CDR3 is encoded by other sequences in the same sample as well. This chain joins TRBV7-2 and TRBJ2-3; tentatively, D is TRBD2 (5 bases). V lost 1 base and J 3 bases, leaving 8 bases between the germline ends. The germline CDR1 and CDR2 sequences are SGHTA and FQGNSA. The CDR3 runs 14 residues. The CDR3 loop is CASSLVGGTDTQYF. The CDR3 DNA sequence: TGTGCCAGCAGCTTAGTTGGCGGGACAGATACGCAGTATTTT.

This clone was counted between two and nine times. The chain uses TRBV5-6 and TRBJ1-2; D perhaps matches TRBD1 (5 bases). Trimming took off 4 bases at V and 13 bases at J, with 14 bases between the two ends. Germline assignment: CDR1 SGHDT and CDR2 YYEEEE. This CDR3 is built from 11 residues. The CDR3 protein is CASSLPGSVTF. The DNA for the CDR3 is TGTGCCAGCAGCCTCCCAGGGTCGGTCACCTTC.

The chain has TRBV30 and TRBJ2-7, with D perhaps given as TRBD1 or TRBD2 (6 bases each). Germline CDR1 and CDR2: GTSNPN and SVGIG (reference sequence). Trimming removed 0 bases at V and 2 bases at J, with 11 bases between. The CDR3 runs to 14 residues. This CDR3 reads CAWSVPGGTYEQYF. Written as DNA, the CDR3 is TGTGCCTGGAGTGTCCCCGGGGGCACCTACGAGCAGTACTTC. The whole variable domain, filled in from reference TRBV30 and TRBJ2-7, reads SQTIHQWPATLVQPVGSPLSLECTVEGTSNPNLYWYRQAAGRGLQLLFYSVGIGQISSEVPQNLSASRPQDRQFILSSKKLLLSDSGFYLCAWSVPGGTYEQYFGPGTRLTVT.

This clone was observed a few times. The chain joins TRBV7-9 to TRBJ2-7; 7 bases are shared with TRBD2. Looked up from germline, CDR1 is SEHNR and CDR2 is FQNEAQ (reference sequence). The CDR3 is 12 residues long. V dropped 5 bases and J dropped 6; count of bases not matched to a gene: 4. The CDR3 is CASSGQRGEQYF. CDR3 in DNA: TGTGCCAGCAGCGGCCAGCGGGGCGAGCAGTACTTC.

This chain connects TRBV30 to TRBJ2-7; no clear D gene. The CDR3 runs 11 residues. V lost 8 bases and J 3 bases, leaving 11 bases between the germline ends. Germline V CDR1 and CDR2: GTSNPN, SVGIG (reference sequence). The CDR3 coding sequence is TGTGCCCGAGCGCAGAACTACGAGCAGTACTTC. Its translation is CARAQNYEQYF.

This clone turned up a few times. This chain connects TRBV11-3 to TRBJ1-6; D is unresolved. CDR3 length: 18 residues. In germline, CDR1 is SGHNT, CDR2 YENEEA. Trimming took off 3 bases at V and 2 bases at J, with 17 bases between the two ends. The CDR3: CASSFVALPSTYNSPLHF. The CDR3 DNA sequence: TGTGCCAGCAGCTTTGTGGCCCTCCCTAGCACCTATAATTCACCCCTCCACTTT.

This clone has a handful of counts. The chain has TRBV30 and TRBJ1-5, with D uncertain. Germline V CDR1 and CDR2: GTSNPN, SVGIG (reference sequence). The V and J ends lost 0 bases and 7 bases respectively, with 16 bases between them. The CDR3 has 15 residues. The CDR3, as DNA: TGTGCCTGGAGTGTATCAGGCGGCCAAGGCCAGCCCCAGCATTTT. As protein: CAWSVSGGQGQPQHF.